This section outlines one T cell receptor (beta chain) sequence together with its context. Germline V CDR1 and CDR2: SGHTA, FQGNSA. CDR3 size: 16 residues. These data originate in a study of CD8+ T cells in alopecia areata. Sequencing templates came from extracted RNA that was reverse transcribed into cDNA. The protocol was immunoSEQ multiplex PCR, while the TCRdb copy is restricted to in-frame clones and leaves out a portion. The top ten clones hold under 5% of a sample with more than 100,000 clones, 58% of them seen once. The sample was CD4+ T cells sorted from blood, taken at week 0. The chain links TRBV7-2 to TRBJ2-5, with D unclear. The J call is doubtful: the DNA matches TRBJ2-7 better. This TCR came from a human donor with alopecia areata. The CDR3 DNA follows: TGTGCCAGCAGCCCCCGGAATGGGGTGAGGTCGAACGAGCAGTACTTC. This encodes CASSPRNGVRSNEQYF.